The next 14 T cell receptor beta chains were all read from a single sample in a study of blood T cell repertoires in COVID-19. Assay used: immunoSEQ multiplex PCR; TCRdb lists only in-frame clones, some missing. The sample includes about 130,000 clones, about 89% of them seen just once. Source material: peripheral blood. These receptors were obtained from a woman aged 70-85 years with COVID-19, enrolled during active disease.

V usage is TRBV5-4 and J usage is TRBJ2-4, with TRBD1 matching over 7 bases. Trimming removed 0 bases from V and 1 base from J; junction bases left unmatched: 10. CDR1 is SGHNT and CDR2 is YYREEE in the germline V gene (reference sequence). The CDR3 is made up of 18 amino acids. The CDR3 DNA reads TGTGCCAGCAGCTTGGCTCGGGACAGACGAGGGGCCAAAAACATTCAGTACTTC. The encoded protein is CASSLARDRRGAKNIQYF.

This rearrangement joins TRBV10-3 to TRBJ2-3, with 11 bases matching TRBD1. Germline V CDR1 and CDR2: ENHRY, SYGVKD. The CDR3 is made up of 16 amino acids. The V segment lost 2 bases and the J segment 3 bases; nucleotides outside the gene matches: 4. The CDR3 is CAISELGQGGTDTQYF. As DNA, the CDR3 is TGTGCCATCAGTGAGCTGGGACAGGGGGGGACAGATACGCAGTATTTT.

A few counts support this clone. The rearrangement joins TRBV19 to TRBJ1-2, with a tentative D call TRBD1 (5 bases). From germline, CDR1 is LNHDA and CDR2 SQIVND (reference sequence). The CDR3 extends over 13 amino acids. The V end was cut by 3 bases, the J end by 7 bases, with 12 bases between. The CDR3, as DNA: TGTGCCAGTAGTATGCGGCAGGGTGGTGGCTACACCTTC. Protein: CASSMRQGGGYTF.

J is TRBJ2-7 and V is TRBV30; maybe TRBD2 (5 bases). Germline V gene lookup returns CDR1 GTSNPN and CDR2 SVGIG (reference sequence). This CDR3 has 11 residues. V was pared by 5 bases and J by 5 bases, with 10 bases between. In nucleotides, the CDR3 is TGTGCCTGGGGTCCGAGGGACGAGCAGTACTTC. This translates into CAWGPRDEQYF.

The rearrangement uses TRBV19 and TRBJ2-7; no firm D call. The germline V gene encodes CDR1 LNHDA and CDR2 SQIVND (reference sequence). This CDR3 has 12 residues. V shed 1 base and J shed 6 bases, with 7 bases lying between them. CDR3 nucleotide sequence: TGTGCCAGTAGTATAGCAGGCTCCGAGCAGTACTTC. It codes for CASSIAGSEQYF. The full variable domain, rest sourced from reference TRBV19 and TRBJ2-7, is DGGITQSPKYLFRKEGQNVTLSCEQNLNHDAMYWYRQDPGQGLRLIYYSQIVNDFQKGDIAEGYSVSREKKESFPLTVTSAQKNPTAFYLCASSIAGSEQYFGPGTRLTVT.

This sequence joins TRBV5-8 and TRBJ1-4, with D tentatively TRBD1 (5 bases). Germline V gene sequence: CDR1 SGHTS, CDR2 YDEGEE. This CDR3 is built from 14 residues. With 0 bases removed from V and 7 bases from J, the gap between germline ends came to 10 bases. CDR3 sequence reads: CASSLGQGGEKLFF. In nucleotides, the CDR3 is TGTGCCAGCAGCTTGGGGCAGGGAGGTGAAAAACTGTTTTTT.

The chain's CDR3 is CASSFRISGGHEQFF. The CDR3 DNA sequence: TGTGCCAGCAGTTTTAGGATCTCGGGGGGGCATGAGCAGTTCTTC. This sequence joins TRBV27 and TRBJ2-1; TRBD2 matches 8 bases. Germline values: CDR1 MNHEY, CDR2 SMNVEV (reference sequence). Trimming cost V 3 bases and J 8 bases; bases outside gene matches: 9. This CDR3 has 15 residues.

V usage is TRBV6-1 and J usage is TRBJ2-5; a weak D match, TRBD1 (6 bases). Trimming cost V 0 bases and J 7 bases, with 12 bases left between them. The CDR3 contains 14 residues. In germline, CDR1 is MNHNS, CDR2 SASEGT. The DNA of the CDR3 is TGTGCCAGCAGTGAAGCCTCACGGGACACGACCCAGTACTTC. It translates to CASSEASRDTTQYF.

The V gene is TRBV19, the J gene TRBJ2-1, with no clear D. Trimming removed 5 bases at V and 1 base at J, with 18 bases between. This CDR3 has 17 residues. CDR1 and CDR2 from the germline V gene are LNHDA and SQIVND (reference sequence). CDR3 nucleotides: TGTGCCAGTAGTCCCAGACCGGGTCCCCGGTCCTACAATGAGCAGTTCTTC. As protein: CASSPRPGPRSYNEQFF.

V gene TRBV7-7 combines with J gene TRBJ2-1, with D perhaps matching TRBD2 (7 bases). Germline V gene sequence: CDR1 SSHAT, CDR2 FNYEAQ (reference sequence). The CDR3 covers 14 residues. V lost 5 bases and J lost 10, with 18 bases in between. The CDR3 DNA follows: TGTGCCAGCAGCCGAGGGGGGGGTTCAGGAGAGCAGTTCTTC. Translated: CASSRGGGSGEQFF.

The gene calls are TRBV2 and TRBJ1-1; D is possibly TRBD1 (6 bases). V gave up 1 base and J gave up 7 bases, with 10 bases separating them. Germline assignment: CDR1 SNHLY and CDR2 FYNNEI. The CDR3 is 13 amino acids. The CDR3 loop is CASSEERTDEAFF. The CDR3 DNA is TGTGCCAGCAGTGAAGAAAGGACAGATGAAGCTTTCTTT. Combining the CDR3 with reference TRBV2 and TRBJ1-1 gives the whole variable domain EPEVTQTPSHQVTQMGQEVILRCVPISNHLYFYWYRQILGQKVEFLVSFYNNEISEKSEIFDDQFSVERPDGSNFTLKIRSTKLEDSAMYFCASSEERTDEAFFGQGTRLTVV.

V gene TRBV2 combines with J gene TRBJ1-6; D gene ambiguous. V gave up 5 bases and J gave up 5 bases, with 10 bases separating them. Germline CDR1 SNHLY, CDR2 FYNNEI. The CDR3 has 14 residues. In nucleotides, the CDR3 is TGTGCCAGCAGTCAGGAATCCCATAATTCACCCCTCCACTTT. Translated: CASSQESHNSPLHF.

The V call is TRBV28, the J call TRBJ1-2; no definite D call. Germline CDR1 MDHEN, CDR2 SYDVKM. Trimming left V 6 bases short and J 3 bases short, with 14 bases between. The CDR3 consists of 14 residues. CDR3 sequence: CASRPRTSDYGYTF. CDR3 coding DNA: TGTGCCAGCAGGCCCAGGACTTCTGACTATGGCTACACCTTC.

J is TRBJ2-1 and V is TRBV5-1; D might be TRBD1 (5 bases). Trimming removed 4 bases from V and 7 bases from J, with 21 bases in between. Germline assignment: CDR1 SGHRS and CDR2 YFSETQ. The CDR3 runs to 16 residues. The CDR3 sequence is CASSPAPQGSGNEQFF. For the CDR3, the DNA is TGCGCCAGCAGCCCTGCCCCGCAGGGTTCAGGTAATGAGCAGTTCTTC. The variable domain in full, completed from reference TRBV5-1 and TRBJ2-1, reads KAGVTQTPRYLIKTRGQQVTLSCSPISGHRSVSWYQQTPGQGLQFLFEYFSETQRNKGNFPGRFSGRQFSNSRSEMNVSTLELGDSALYLCASSPAPQGSGNEQFFGPGTRLTVL.